Listed below are T cell receptor beta chains from one sample, sequenced in a study of shared clonotypes between healthy human individuals. Data came from immunoSEQ multiplex PCR; TCRdb stores just in-frame clones and leaves some out. The data contain 2 million to 2.5 million clones, under 97% of them seen just once; the ten biggest clones take up roughly 0.13%. The sample consisted of naive CD4+ T cells sorted from blood. The receptor source for this set is a man between 18 and 29 years old in good health. The CDR3 runs from the conserved cysteine through the conserved F or W. A D gene is named only where the DNA matches it firmly. Rows may omit the clone size; those that give it use once, few, many or a size class.

CASSHLDRRSGNTIYF,TGTGCCAGCAGTCACCTGGACAGGCGCTCTGGAAACACCATATATTTT,.,TRBD1,TRBJ1-3,TRBV5-4
CAWSAMGWSLAKNIQYF,TGTGCCTGGAGTGCAATGGGGTGGAGCCTAGCCAAAAACATTCAGTACTTC,.,.,TRBJ2-4,TRBV30
CASSLVGGGKLFF,TGTGCCAGCAGCTTAGTAGGGGGAGGAAAACTGTTTTTT,once,.,TRBJ1-4,TRBV11-2
CASSFLGQAGMNTEAFF,TGTGCCAGCAGCTTCCTCGGACAGGCGGGGATGAACACTGAAGCTTTCTTT,.,TRBD1,TRBJ1-1,TRBV5-4
CAWRSAGAKDTQYF,TGTGCCTGGAGGTCGGCAGGGGCGAAGGATACGCAGTATTTT,.,.,TRBJ2-3,TRBV30
CASSFFSLATMNTEAFF,TGTGCCAGCAGTTTTTTTTCTTTGGCTACCATGAACACTGAAGCTTTCTTT,.,.,TRBJ1-1,TRBV28
CAWRAGYGYTF,TGTGCCTGGAGGGCGGGCTATGGCTACACCTTC,.,.,TRBJ1-2,TRBV30
CASSSQGAGDEQFF,TGTGCCAGCAGCTCACAGGGGGCAGGGGATGAGCAGTTCTTC,.,TRBD1,TRBJ2-1,TRBV5-8
CASSFIDRDKNIQYF,TGTGCCAGCAGCTTCATAGACAGGGACAAAAACATTCAGTACTTC,.,TRBD1,TRBJ2-4,TRBV5-4
CASSWTGENTEAFF,TGCGCCAGCAGTTGGACAGGAGAGAACACTGAAGCTTTCTTT,.,TRBD1,TRBJ1-1,TRBV5-1
CASSPTGTSGNTIYF,TGTGCCAGCAGCCCTACCGGGACCTCTGGAAACACCATATATTTT,.,.,TRBJ1-3,TRBV14
CASSLAASSYEQYF,TGTGCCAGCAGCTTGGCGGCCAGCTCCTACGAGCAGTACTTC,.,.,TRBJ2-7,TRBV5-4
CASSFKGRGETQYF,TGTGCCAGCAGCTTCAAGGGCCGGGGTGAGACCCAGTACTTC,.,.,TRBJ2-5,TRBV7-9
CASGQAIEQYF,TGTGCCAGCGGACAGGCAATCGAGCAGTACTTC,.,TRBD1,TRBJ2-7,TRBV28
CASRVRAVDSPLHF,TGTGCCAGCAGGGTCAGGGCCGTGGATTCACCCCTCCACTTT,.,.,TRBJ1-6,TRBV6-1
CASSRFKSSEAFF,TGTGCCAGCAGCCGTTTTAAATCCTCTGAAGCTTTCTTT,.,.,TRBJ1-1,TRBV2
CASSSDRSSETQYF,TGTGCCAGCAGTTCAGACAGGTCGAGCGAGACCCAGTACTTC,.,.,TRBJ2-5,TRBV11-3
CASSLAGAGNQPQHF,TGCGCCAGCAGCTTGGCCGGAGCAGGCAATCAGCCCCAGCATTTT,.,.,TRBJ1-5,TRBV5-1
CASSVDPSGALYNEQFF,TGTGCCAGCAGCGTAGACCCAAGCGGGGCCCTTTACAATGAGCAGTTCTTC,.,TRBD2,TRBJ2-1,TRBV9
CASSSIRFAETQYF,TGTGCCAGCAGTTCCATTCGGTTCGCAGAGACCCAGTACTTC,.,.,TRBJ2-5,TRBV6-5
CASSLGDRTDQPQHF,TGCGCCAGCAGCTTGGGGGACAGGACCGATCAGCCCCAGCATTTT,.,TRBD1,TRBJ1-5,TRBV5-1
CASSSRPGGELFF,TGTGCCAGCAGCTCACGACCGGGCGGGGAGCTGTTTTTT,.,.,TRBJ2-2,TRBV7-9
CASSVDRGNTEAFF,TGTGCCAGCAGTGTAGACAGGGGAAACACTGAAGCTTTCTTT,once,TRBD1,TRBJ1-1,TRBV25-1
CASSTGGDQPQHF,TGTGCCAGCAGTACAGGGGGCGATCAGCCCCAGCATTTT,.,TRBD1,TRBJ1-5,TRBV6-5
CATKPGQEKSNQPQHF,TGTGCCACTAAACCGGGACAAGAGAAGAGCAATCAGCCCCAGCATTTT,.,.,TRBJ1-5,TRBV10-3
CASTPRGDTGELFF,TGTGCCAGTACCCCTCGGGGGGACACCGGGGAGCTGTTTTTT,.,TRBD2,TRBJ2-2,TRBV19
CASSLGGRGPYEQYF,TGTGCCAGCAGCTTAGGAGGGAGGGGTCCCTACGAGCAGTACTTC,.,TRBD2,TRBJ2-7,TRBV7-2
CASSHPSFTTEPQRNEQFF,TGTGCCAGCAGCCATCCCTCCTTTACGACGGAACCTCAGCGGAATGAGCAGTTCTTC,.,.,TRBJ2-1,TRBV11-2
CAWSSPDTQYF,TGTGCCTGGAGTTCCCCGGATACGCAGTATTTT,.,.,TRBJ2-3,TRBV30
CASRSSSFGTEQYF,TGTGCCAGCAGGAGCTCGAGTTTCGGGACCGAGCAGTACTTC,.,.,TRBJ2-7,TRBV6-1